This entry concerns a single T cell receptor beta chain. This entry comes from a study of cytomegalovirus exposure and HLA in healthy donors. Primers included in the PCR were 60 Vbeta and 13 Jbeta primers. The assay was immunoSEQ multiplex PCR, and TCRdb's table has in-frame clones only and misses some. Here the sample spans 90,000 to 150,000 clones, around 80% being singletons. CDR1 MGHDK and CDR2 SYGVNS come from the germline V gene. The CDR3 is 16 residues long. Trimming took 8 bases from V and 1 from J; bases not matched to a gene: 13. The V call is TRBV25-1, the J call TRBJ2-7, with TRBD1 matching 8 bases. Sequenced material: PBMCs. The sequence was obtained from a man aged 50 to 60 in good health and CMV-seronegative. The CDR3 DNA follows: TGTGCCAGCGGAAGTCTAACGGGACAGGATTCCTACGAGCAGTACTTC. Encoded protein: CASGSLTGQDSYEQYF.